This TCR beta chain was identified in a study of CD8+ T cells in alopecia areata. Study results and caveats: Many of the expanded lesional clones endured in scalp and blood while on tofacitinib. Mice showed clearer TCR sharing than patients did, a gap that was possibly HLA-related.

The treatment: oral pan-JAK inhibitor, 5-10 mg twice daily. In each case, RNA was isolated and then reverse transcribed into cDNA as the sequencing template. TCRdb's copy holds only in-frame clones and misses some; the assay was immunoSEQ multiplex PCR. Among 120,000 or so clones, over 55% were seen once, and the ten largest hold 5.7%. Germline assignment: CDR1 SQVTM and CDR2 ANQGSEA. The CDR3 runs 14 residues. V was cut by 7 bases and J by 0 bases, with 13 bases left in between. About this clone: Antigen specificity is unknown.

The starting material was CD4+ T cells sorted from blood, obtained at week 4, from a patient treated with tofacitinib. This chain joins TRBV29-1 and TRBJ2-1; the D is unclear. This TCR derives from a human donor with alopecia areata. The CDR3 is CSALAQSSYNEQFF. The CDR3 region has the DNA TGCAGCGCCCTTGCTCAGAGCTCCTACAATGAGCAGTTCTTC.